The source of this TCR beta chain is a study of post-analysis software for immune sequencing data. Whole-study context: Included courses were relapsing-remitting and secondary progressive multiple sclerosis; progressive-relapsing multiple sclerosis was also included. Study-wide points: Normalized Chao1 diversity was significantly lower in multiple sclerosis patients than in controls. About five TRBV segments, including TRBV5-6, TRBV5-1 and TRBV20-1, were more frequent in patients than controls.

V dropped 1 base and J dropped 0 bases, with 10 bases sitting between them. Germline V gene data show CDR1 as LGHDT and CDR2 as YNNKEL (reference sequence). This CDR3 contains 16 residues. Regarding this clonotype: Its antigen remains unknown.

Incorporated into the TCR beta cDNA libraries were unique molecular identifiers, which served to reduce PCR and sequencing biases. Input amounts of roughly 0.9 to 10 million T cells were used. These gave approximately 500,000 cDNA molecules, so each molecule approximated one T cell. TCRdb itself ran the PCR reads through MiXCR, one entry per CDR3 protein. This repertoire shows about 540,000 distinct CDR3 sequences, approximately 31% found once; its top ten account for around 6%. The chain is built from TRBV3-1 and TRBJ2-4, with D possibly matching TRBD2 (5 bases). Sequences were obtained from blood. The sequence was collected from a girl aged 2-17 years with multiple sclerosis. For the CDR3, the DNA is TGTGCCAGCAGCCAAGTTGCGGGTTTAGCCAAAAACATTCAGTACTTC. Translating it yields CASSQVAGLAKNIQYF.